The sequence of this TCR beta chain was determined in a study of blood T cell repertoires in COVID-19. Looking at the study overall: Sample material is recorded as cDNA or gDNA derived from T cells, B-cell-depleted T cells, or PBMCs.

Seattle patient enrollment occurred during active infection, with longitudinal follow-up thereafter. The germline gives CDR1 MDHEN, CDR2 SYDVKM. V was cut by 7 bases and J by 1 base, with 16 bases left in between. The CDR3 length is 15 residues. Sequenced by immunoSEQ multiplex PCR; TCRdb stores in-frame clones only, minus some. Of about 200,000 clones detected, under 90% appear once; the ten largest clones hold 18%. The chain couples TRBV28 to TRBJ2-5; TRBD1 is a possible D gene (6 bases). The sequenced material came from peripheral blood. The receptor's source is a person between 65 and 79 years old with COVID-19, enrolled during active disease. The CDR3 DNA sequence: TGTGCCAGCACCCGAAACAGGGTTCCCCAAGAGACCCAGTACTTC. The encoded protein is CASTRNRVPQETQYF.